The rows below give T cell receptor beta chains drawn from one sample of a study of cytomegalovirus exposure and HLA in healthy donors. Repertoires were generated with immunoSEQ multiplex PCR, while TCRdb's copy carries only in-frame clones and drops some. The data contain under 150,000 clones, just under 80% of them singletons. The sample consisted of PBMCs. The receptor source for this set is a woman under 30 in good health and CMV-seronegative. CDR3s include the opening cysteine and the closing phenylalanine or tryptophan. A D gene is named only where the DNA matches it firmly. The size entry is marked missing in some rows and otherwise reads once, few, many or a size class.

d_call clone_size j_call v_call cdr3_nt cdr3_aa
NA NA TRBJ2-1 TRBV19 TGTGCCAGTAGAGGGAGCTCCTACAATGAGCAGTTCTTC CASRGSSYNEQFF
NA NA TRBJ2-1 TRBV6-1 TGTGCCACCCCCGGCGGGGGCGGCTTCGGGGAGCAGTTCTTC CATPGGGGFGEQFF
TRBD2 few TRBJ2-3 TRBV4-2 TGTGCCAGCAGCCAATCTAGCGGAGGCACAGATACGCAGTATTTT CASSQSSGGTDTQYF
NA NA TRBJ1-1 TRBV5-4 TGTGCCAGCAGCTTTGGAGGCACTGAAGCTTTCTTT CASSFGGTEAFF
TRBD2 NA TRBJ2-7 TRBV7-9 TGTGCCAGCAGCGCGGGGACTAGCAGGTACGAGCAGTACTTC CASSAGTSRYEQYF
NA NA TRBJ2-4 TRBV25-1 TGTGCCAGCAGTGAAGTGGGAGACAGCGGGAACATTCAGTACTTC CASSEVGDSGNIQYF
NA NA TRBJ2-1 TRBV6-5 TGTGCCAGCAGTTACTCGGCGACTATCCTAAACAATGAGCAGTTCTTC CASSYSATILNNEQFF
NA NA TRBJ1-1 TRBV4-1 TGCGCCAGCAGCCAGGAACGGACGATACAGGGCCCTGAAGCTTTCTTT CASSQERTIQGPEAFF
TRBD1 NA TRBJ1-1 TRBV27 TGTGCCAGCCGAACCCCAGGGGGCGCGGACACTGAAGCTTTCTTT CASRTPGGADTEAFF
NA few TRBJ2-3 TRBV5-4 TGTGCCAGCAGCTTGAGTTCCTCAGGGGATACGCAGTATTTT CASSLSSSGDTQYF
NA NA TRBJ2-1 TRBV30 TGTGCCTGTAGCGAAGAATACAATGAGCAGTTCTTC CACSEEYNEQFF
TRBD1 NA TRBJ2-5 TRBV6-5 TGTGCCAGCAGTTACACTCTGGGACAGGGCCCAGAGACCCAGTACTTC CASSYTLGQGPETQYF
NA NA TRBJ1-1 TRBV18 TGTGCCAGCTCGGGTTCATCCGGGGACACTGAAGCTTTCTTT CASSGSSGDTEAFF
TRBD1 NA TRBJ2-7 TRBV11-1 TGTGCCAGCAGGTACACAGGGGGCTCCGAGCAGTACTTC CASRYTGGSEQYF
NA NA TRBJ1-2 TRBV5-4 TGTGCCAGCAGCTTGGCCGTAACAGTCGCCCGCTACACCTTC CASSLAVTVARYTF
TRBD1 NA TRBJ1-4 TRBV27 TGTGCCAGCAGCCGTTCCCCTCCGGGACAGGAGGTTTCGGATGAAAAACTGTTTTTT CASSRSPPGQEVSDEKLFF
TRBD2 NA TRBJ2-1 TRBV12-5 TGTGCTAGTGGCCAGCTCGGGGGGACTGAGCAGTTCTTC CASGQLGGTEQFF
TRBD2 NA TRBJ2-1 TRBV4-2 TGTGCCAGCAGCCGGACTAGCGGGAGGGCCACTACCGAGCAGTTCTTC CASSRTSGRATTEQFF
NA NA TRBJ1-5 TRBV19 TGTGCCAGTAGTGTCGGACAGCGGGGAGGTCAGCCCCAGCATTTT CASSVGQRGGQPQHF
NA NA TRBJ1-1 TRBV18 TGTGCCAGCTCAGTGCGCGGGGGGTCACACACTGAAGCTTTCTTT CASSVRGGSHTEAFF
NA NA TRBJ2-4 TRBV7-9 TGTGCCAGCAGCTTAGATTTTGAAGGGGAAGACATTCAGTACTTC CASSLDFEGEDIQYF
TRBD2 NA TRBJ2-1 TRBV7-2 TGTGCCAGCAGCCCCATTCTAGCGGGAGGGCACCGCAATGAGCAGTTCTTC CASSPILAGGHRNEQFF
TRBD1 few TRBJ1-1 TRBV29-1 TGCAGCGTTAGTGGACAGGGGGGAACTGAAGCTTTCTTT CSVSGQGGTEAFF
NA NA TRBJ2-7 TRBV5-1 TGCGCCAGCAGCTTGTTTGGAGACTACGAGCAGTACTTC CASSLFGDYEQYF
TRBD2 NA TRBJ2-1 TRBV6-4 TGTGCCAGCAGTCCCGGGACTAGCGGGAGGGGCGAGCAGTTCTTC CASSPGTSGRGEQFF
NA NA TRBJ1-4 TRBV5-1 TGCGCCAGCACCTTGGAGGGCAGGGCGAATGAAAAACTGTTTTTT CASTLEGRANEKLFF
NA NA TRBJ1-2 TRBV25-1 TGTGCCAGCAGTGAATATAGACGGACTCTCGGTGGCTACACCTTC CASSEYRRTLGGYTF
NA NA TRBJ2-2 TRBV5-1 TGCGCCAGCAGCTTGGCCCAGGACTCCGGGACCGGGGAGCTGTTTTTT CASSLAQDSGTGELFF
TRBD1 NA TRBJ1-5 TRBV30 TGTGCCTGGAGTGTAGGGACAGGGGGCCGGCAGCCCCAGCATTTT CAWSVGTGGRQPQHF
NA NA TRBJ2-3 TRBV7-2 TGTGCCAGCAGCTCGGATCTGACAAGCACAGATACGCAGTATTTT CASSSDLTSTDTQYF